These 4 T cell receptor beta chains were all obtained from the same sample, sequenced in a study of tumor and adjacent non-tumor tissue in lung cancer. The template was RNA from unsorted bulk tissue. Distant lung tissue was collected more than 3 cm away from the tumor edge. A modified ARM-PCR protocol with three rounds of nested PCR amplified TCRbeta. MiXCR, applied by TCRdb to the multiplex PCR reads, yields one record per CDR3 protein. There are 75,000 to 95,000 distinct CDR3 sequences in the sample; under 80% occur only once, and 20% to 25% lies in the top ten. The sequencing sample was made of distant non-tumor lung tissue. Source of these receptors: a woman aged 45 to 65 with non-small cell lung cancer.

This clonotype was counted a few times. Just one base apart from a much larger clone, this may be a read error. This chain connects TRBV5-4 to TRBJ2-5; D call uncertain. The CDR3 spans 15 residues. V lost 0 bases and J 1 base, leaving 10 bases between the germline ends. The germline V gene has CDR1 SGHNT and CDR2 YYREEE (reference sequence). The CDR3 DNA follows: TGTGCCAGCAGCTTGGATGTCAGCTTCCAAGAGACCCAGTACTTC. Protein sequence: CASSLDVSFQETQYF.

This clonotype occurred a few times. CDR3 loop: CASTRTGVPLYEQYF. The CDR3 region has the DNA TGCGCCAGCACCCGAACAGGGGTACCCCTCTACGAGCAGTACTTC. J is TRBJ2-7 and V is TRBV23-1; 7 nucleotides line up with TRBD1. TRBV23-1 is designated an ORF whose function remains uncertain. The CDR3 contains 15 residues. Trimming removed 7 bases from V and 3 bases from J; junction bases left unmatched: 12.

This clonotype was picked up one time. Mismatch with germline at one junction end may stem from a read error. The CDR3 reads CANREVDGGSPSYEQYF. The CDR3 DNA sequence: TGTGCCAACAGGGAGGTAGATGGCGGGAGCCCCTCCTACGAGCAGTATTTC. V usage is TRBV6-6 and J usage is TRBJ2-7; perhaps TRBD2 as D (7 bases). The CDR3 runs to 17 residues. CDR1 and CDR2 from the germline V gene are MNHNY and SVGAGI (reference sequence).

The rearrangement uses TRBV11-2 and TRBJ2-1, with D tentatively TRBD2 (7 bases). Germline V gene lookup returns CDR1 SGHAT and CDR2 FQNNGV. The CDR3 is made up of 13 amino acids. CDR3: CVEGGGGQREQFF. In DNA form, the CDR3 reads TGTGTCGAAGGGGGGGGAGGGCAGCGCGAGCAGTTCTTC.